These 18 T cell receptor beta chains were sequenced from one sample in a study of post-analysis software for immune sequencing data. Study observations and caveats: Five TRBV segments occurring more often in patients than controls included TRBV5-6, TRBV5-1 and TRBV20-1.

Their specific antigens are unknown. TCR beta libraries were prepared from cDNA with unique molecular identifiers. Via MiXCR, TCRdb re-called the PCR reads, giving one row per CDR3 protein. The sample lists roughly 800,000 distinct CDR3 sequences, roughly 27% seen once, with 0.55% to 0.65% in the top ten. The sequencing sample was made of blood. These receptors all stem from a girl under 18 with multiple sclerosis.

The chain links TRBV5-8 to TRBJ2-4; tentative D call: TRBD2 (5 bases). The CDR3 is made up of 15 amino acids. The V end was cut by 0 bases, the J end by 3 bases, with 10 bases between. CDR1 and CDR2 (germline): SGHTS, YDEGEE. As DNA, the CDR3 is TGTGCCAGCAGCTTGGATTCCGGGATCAAAAACATTCAGTACTTC. This sequence encodes CASSLDSGIKNIQYF.

There are a few counts of this clonotype. The chain links TRBV6-6 to TRBJ1-5; D is uncertain. The CDR3 is 13 amino acids. The germline CDR1 and CDR2 sequences are MNHNY and SVGAGI (reference sequence). Trimming pared 7 bases from V and 6 bases from J, leaving 13 bases between. CDR3 in amino acids: CASTSPLSQPQHF. In DNA, the CDR3 is TGTGCCAGCACAAGCCCGCTGAGTCAGCCCCAGCATTTT.

This clonotype has just a few counts. The chain employs TRBV7-8 and TRBJ2-1, with TRBD1 matching 7 bases. The CDR3 covers 15 residues. V shed 5 bases, J shed 3 bases, and the junction held 7 bases outside the gene matches. Germline CDR1 is SGHVS and CDR2 is FQNEAQ. Here the CDR3 DNA reads TGTGCCAGCAGCCCCCGGGACAGTAACTACAATGAGCAGTTCTTC. Translated, it gives CASSPRDSNYNEQFF.

This clonotype appeared a few times. The CDR3 DNA reads as TGTGCCAGCAGCCTCCAAGGGCAGTCGACCTACGAGCAGTACTTC. Residues: CASSLQGQSTYEQYF. This sequence joins TRBV7-2 and TRBJ2-5; D call uncertain. The J call may be in error: the DNA end matches TRBJ2-7 better. The length of the CDR3 is 15 residues. Per germline, CDR1 SGHTA and CDR2 FQGNSA.

The chain is built from TRBV20-1 and TRBJ2-3, with D perhaps matching TRBD2 (6 bases). V lost 1 base and J lost 4, with 18 bases in between. The germline CDR1 and CDR2 sequences are DFQATT and SNEGSKA (reference sequence). The CDR3 totals 16 residues. CDR3 sequence reads: CSARASEKSSADTQYF. CDR3 nucleotides: TGCAGTGCTAGAGCGTCGGAGAAGTCTAGCGCAGATACGCAGTATTTT.

In DNA, the CDR3 is TGTGCCAGCAGTCTACTGTCGGTAGCGGGATGGGGTGAGCAGTTCTTC. It specifies CASSLLSVAGWGEQFF. The chain recombines TRBV12-3 or TRBV12-4 with TRBJ2-1; TRBD2 agrees at 8 bases. CDR3 length equals 16 residues. After removal of 5 bases from V and 9 bases from J, the junction contained 15 bases not matched to a gene.

The chain links TRBV20-1 to TRBJ2-3, with D possibly TRBD1 on 5 matching bases. Deletions cut 3 bases from V and 4 bases from J, with 20 bases between. The CDR3 spans 16 residues. CDR1 DFQATT and CDR2 SNEGSKA come from the germline V gene (reference sequence). The CDR3 loop is CSASGRADRNADTQYF. CDR3 in DNA: TGCAGTGCTAGTGGCAGGGCGGATCGGAACGCAGATACGCAGTATTTT.

V is TRBV29-1 and J is TRBJ1-1, with no clear D. Germline V gene lookup returns CDR1 SQVTM and CDR2 ANQGSEA. The CDR3 is 13 amino acids. V was trimmed by 5 bases and J by 0 bases, leaving 10 bases between them. CDR3 in amino acids: CSVISRMNTEAFF. The CDR3 region has the DNA TGCAGCGTTATAAGTAGAATGAACACTGAAGCTTTCTTT.

The chain couples TRBV27 to TRBJ1-5, with D perhaps TRBD1 (6 bases). Germline V gene sequence: CDR1 MNHEY, CDR2 SMNVEV (reference sequence). Trimming cost V 3 bases and J 4 bases, with 10 bases left between them. The CDR3 totals 14 residues. The CDR3 region has the DNA TGTGCCAGCAGTTTTACTCAGGGGAATCAGCCCCAGCATTTT. It translates to CASSFTQGNQPQHF.

This chain joins TRBV6-1 and TRBJ2-1, with TRBD1 matching 9 bases. The length of the CDR3 is 15 residues. Unmatched junction bases numbered 8, after V lost 6 bases and J lost 5 bases. Germline lookup yields CDR1 MNHNS and CDR2 SASEGT. The CDR3 loop reads CASRGTGGRNNEQFF. The CDR3 coding sequence is TGTGCCAGCAGAGGAACAGGGGGCCGAAACAATGAGCAGTTCTTC.

This clonotype was seen a few times. V gene TRBV24-1 combines with J gene TRBJ2-3; D not certain. The V end was cut by 5 bases, the J end by 5 bases, with 10 bases between. The CDR3 is 13 amino acids. Germline CDR1 and CDR2: KGHDR and SFDVKD. The CDR3 protein is CATSVLSGDTQYF. For the CDR3, the DNA is TGTGCCACCAGTGTGCTGAGTGGAGATACGCAGTATTTT.

A note on this clonotype: The CDR3 ends on some other residue instead of the conserved phenylalanine or tryptophan, so this is likely a read error. This rearrangement joins TRBV15 to TRBJ2-5; no reliable D call. This CDR3 is 13 amino acids long. Trimming stripped 6 bases from V and 0 bases from J, with 8 bases between. Germline V CDR1 and CDR2: LNHNV, YYDKDF (reference sequence). The CDR3 sequence is CATSKRDQETQYC. The CDR3 nucleotides read TGTGCCACCAGTAAACGCGACCAAGAGACCCAGTACTGC.

This sequence joins TRBV7-9 and TRBJ1-3; no firm D call. This CDR3 contains 13 residues. V was shortened by 5 bases and J by 11 bases, with 16 bases between the two germline ends. Germline CDR1 reads SEHNR; CDR2 reads FQNEAQ (reference sequence). CDR3 sequence: CASSPPAKDAIYF. The CDR3 nucleotides read TGTGCCAGCAGCCCCCCCGCAAAGGACGCCATATATTTT. The full variable domain, rest sourced from reference TRBV7-9 and TRBJ1-3, is DTGVSQNPRHKITKRGQNVTFRCDPISEHNRLYWYRQTLGQGPEFLTYFQNEAQLEKSRLLSDRFSAERPKGSFSTLEIQRTEQGDSAMYLCASSPPAKDAIYFGEGSWLTVV.

The chain links TRBV6-5 to TRBJ1-4; D uncertain. Germline CDR1 and CDR2: MNHEY and SVGAGI. The CDR3 sequence is 16 residues long. Trimming removed 0 bases from V and 4 bases from J, with 12 bases in between. The CDR3 region has the DNA TGTGCCAGCAGTTACTCGATGGGCATTAATAATGAAAAACTGTTTTTT. The encoded protein is CASSYSMGINNEKLFF.

This clonotype was seen more than once but under ten times. The chain recombines TRBV29-1 with TRBJ2-7, with 8 bases lining up with TRBD2. The CDR3 has 14 amino acids. The V segment lost 3 bases and the J segment 5 bases; nucleotides outside the gene matches: 9. The germline V gene encodes CDR1 SQVTM and CDR2 ANQGSEA. For the CDR3, the DNA is TGCAGCGTTGATAGCGGGACCCCTTACAACGAGCAGTACTTC. Protein product: CSVDSGTPYNEQYF.

Concerning this clonotype: Relative to the germline gene, one junction end is altered; a read error may explain this. V is TRBV7-8 and J is TRBJ2-1; the match to TRBD2 covers 9 bases. The CDR3 length is 17 residues. Germline lookup yields CDR1 SGHVS and CDR2 FQNEAQ. The CDR3, as DNA: TGTGCCAGTAGCTTATTTACTAGGGTAGCGGGAGCCCATGAGCAGTTCTTC. Its translation: CASSLFTRVAGAHEQFF. Variable domain in full (rest from reference TRBV7-8 and TRBJ2-1): GAGVSQSPRYKVAKRGQDVALRCDPISGHVSLFWYQQALGQGPEFLTYFQNEAQLDKSGLPSDRFFAERPEGSVSTLKIQRTQQEDSAVYLCASSLFTRVAGAHEQFFGPGTRLTVL.

The V and J genes are TRBV27 and TRBJ1-2, with D possibly being TRBD1 (5 bases). V was clipped by 0 bases and J by 9 bases, with 11 bases between them. Germline CDR1 is MNHEY and CDR2 is SMNVEV (reference sequence). CDR3 size: 13 residues. The CDR3 protein is CASSLSTGESYTF. The DNA of the CDR3 is TGTGCCAGCAGTTTATCAACAGGCGAGAGCTACACCTTC.

The sample holds a few counts of this clonotype. CDR3 in amino acids: CASMRRVSYEQYF. The CDR3, as DNA: TGCGCCAGCATGCGGCGGGTCTCCTACGAGCAGTACTTC. J is TRBJ2-7 and V is TRBV5-1; D is perhaps TRBD2 (5 bases). The germline V and J ends were trimmed by 6 bases and 0 bases, with 10 bases remaining between them. The CDR3 runs to 13 residues. Germline loops: CDR1 SGHRS, CDR2 YFSETQ.